The 32 T cell receptor beta chains in this list originate from one sample, sequenced in a study of T cell repertoires in cytomegalovirus infection. No antigen has been assigned to these receptors. TCRdb re-called the reads with MiXCR, one entry per CDR3 protein. Here the sample spans some 700,000 distinct CDR3 sequences, about 33% being singletons. The sequences come from cultured PBMCs, collected from culture after CMV antigen stimulation. These receptors came from a human donor in good health (CMV status not recorded). Some clones in this sample may be carry-over from other donors' samples.

The gene calls are TRBV7-2 and TRBJ2-5; 11 bases agree with TRBD2. V gave up 4 bases and J gave up 3 bases; unmatched junction bases: 4. The CDR3 has 15 residues. Germline V gives CDR1 SGHTA, CDR2 FQGNSA. CDR3 coding DNA: TGTGCCAGCAGCTCCCGACTAGCGGGGAAAGAGACCCAGTACTTC. It is translated as CASSSRLAGKETQYF.

The V call is TRBV4-2, the J call TRBJ2-4; 8 positions match TRBD2. Germline loops: CDR1 LGHNA, CDR2 YNFKEQ. V was pared by 4 bases and J by 8 bases, with 10 bases of the junction left unmatched. The CDR3 length is 15 residues. The CDR3 protein is CASSRSGGAGDIQYF. CDR3 nucleotides: TGTGCCAGCAGCCGATCCGGGGGGGCGGGGGACATTCAGTACTTC.

This chain uses TRBV20-1 with TRBJ1-2, with D maybe TRBD1 (5 bases). Germline assignment: CDR1 DFQATT and CDR2 SNEGSKA (reference sequence). V was shortened by 5 bases and J by 8 bases, with 15 bases between the two germline ends. The CDR3 loop spans 12 amino acids. The CDR3 DNA follows: TGCAGTGCTCGCAGGGCGCGGGAGGGCTACACCTTC. Its protein product is CSARRAREGYTF.

The rearrangement uses TRBV11-2 and TRBJ2-5, with 9 bases fitting TRBD2. The germline CDR1 and CDR2 sequences are SGHAT and FQNNGV. J lost 7 bases, V lost 7 bases, and 19 bases had no gene match. This CDR3 comprises 17 residues. The DNA of the CDR3 is TGTGCCAGCACCTTGGGTCTGGGGCGGGGGGGCGATTTGACCCAGTACTTC. This sequence encodes CASTLGLGRGGDLTQYF.

A few counts support this clonotype. The chain joins TRBV10-2 to TRBJ2-1; the match to TRBD2 covers 12 bases. Losses at the gene ends were 7 bases for V and 0 bases for J; bases not matched to a gene: 16. CDR1 is WSHSY, CDR2 SAAADI, per germline. The CDR3 sequence is 20 residues long. In DNA form, the CDR3 reads TGCGCCAGCACCCAGACTAGCGGGAGTGGGAGAGGCTTCTCCTACAATGAGCAGTTCTTC. Its protein product is CASTQTSGSGRGFSYNEQFF.

The rearrangement uses TRBV6-5 and TRBJ2-1; 7 bases agree with TRBD2. Per germline, CDR1 MNHEY and CDR2 SVGAGI. The CDR3 consists of 14 residues. V lost 5 bases, J lost 5 bases, and 6 bases stayed unmatched. CDR3 DNA: TGTGCCAGCAGTCGAGCGGGACTCAACAATGAGCAGTTCTTC. Residues: CASSRAGLNNEQFF.

This clonotype appeared a few times. The chain uses TRBV28 and TRBJ1-2, with D tentatively TRBD1 (5 bases). The V end was cut by 4 bases, the J end by 4 bases, with 22 bases between. The germline gives CDR1 MDHEN, CDR2 SYDVKM. The CDR3 covers 17 residues. The CDR3, as DNA: TGTGCCAGCAGTTCCGGGGAGACCAGGGCGAGCGTCTATGGCTACACCTTC. Translating gives CASSSGETRASVYGYTF.

This clonotype was observed a few times. The V and J genes are TRBV28 and TRBJ1-5; D perhaps matches TRBD1 (5 bases). This CDR3 region has 17 residues. The germline V and J ends were trimmed by 0 bases and 5 bases, with 17 bases remaining between them. Per germline, CDR1 MDHEN and CDR2 SYDVKM. The CDR3 protein is CASSLWSPGSAYQPQHF. The DNA of the CDR3 is TGTGCCAGCAGTTTATGGTCCCCAGGGTCTGCGTATCAGCCCCAGCATTTT.

The chain joins TRBV4-1 to TRBJ2-4; D gene unclear. This CDR3 region has 14 residues. The V and J ends lost 0 bases and 7 bases respectively, with 10 bases between them. Germline assignment: CDR1 MGHRA and CDR2 YSYEKL. The DNA of the CDR3 is TGCGCCAGCAGCCAAGAGAGGTTGGTCAACATTCAGTACTTC. This encodes CASSQERLVNIQYF.

There are a few counts of this clonotype. The CDR3 region is CASSPVGPTYEQYF. DNA for the CDR3: TGTGCCAGCAGCCCAGTGGGGCCGACCTACGAGCAGTACTTC. The chain carries TRBV7-6 and TRBJ2-7; TRBD1 is a possible D gene (5 bases). The CDR3 covers 14 residues. Germline loops: CDR1 SGHVS, CDR2 FNYEAQ. V lost 5 bases and J 2 bases, leaving 13 bases between the germline ends.

This clonotype was counted a few times. The gene calls are TRBV12-3 or TRBV12-4 and TRBJ1-2, with D perhaps TRBD1 (5 bases). CDR3 length equals 14 residues. Trimming removed 5 bases from V and 4 bases from J, with 14 bases in between. CDR3 sequence reads: CASSRQGDFYGYTF. The CDR3, as DNA: TGTGCCAGCAGTCGGCAGGGAGACTTCTATGGCTACACCTTC.

This clonotype was seen a handful of times. The chain combines TRBV7-6 with TRBJ2-7; no reliable D call. The CDR3 length is 16 residues. Trimming removed 1 base at V and 1 base at J, with 14 bases between. Germline V CDR1 and CDR2: SGHVS, FNYEAQ. DNA of the CDR3: TGTGCCAGCAGCTTAGGGCCGGACCAGCTATCCTACGAGCAGTACTTC. It yields the protein CASSLGPDQLSYEQYF.

The CDR3 DNA is TGCGCCAGCAGCCAAGAAGGTCCGAGCATAGTGGCTGAAGCTTTCTTT. Translation gives CASSQEGPSIVAEAFF. The chain is built from TRBV4-1 and TRBJ1-1; D not certain. The V end lost 0 bases, the J end lost 6 bases, and 17 bases lay between the germline ends. Germline V lookup: CDR1 MGHRA, CDR2 YSYEKL. The CDR3 runs to 16 residues.

The V gene is TRBV19, the J gene TRBJ1-3; 8 bases align to TRBD1. CDR1 is LNHDA and CDR2 is SQIVND in the germline V gene (reference sequence). The CDR3 is made up of 16 amino acids. The J segment lost 2 bases and the V segment lost 10 bases, leaving 13 bases of the junction unmatched. The CDR3 spells CANLAPQGAAGNTIYF. CDR3 DNA: TGTGCCAACCTCGCCCCCCAGGGGGCGGCTGGAAACACCATATATTTT.

V is TRBV10-2 and J is TRBJ2-2; D unresolved. Germline CDR1 is WSHSY and CDR2 is SAAADI. The CDR3 runs to 15 residues. V lost 2 bases, J lost 2 bases, and 9 bases lay in between. Written as DNA, the CDR3 is TGCGCCAGCAGTGAGAACCCTTCAAACACCGGGGAGCTGTTTTTT. Protein: CASSENPSNTGELFF.

This clonotype turned up a few times. The chain uses TRBV5-4 and TRBJ2-1; D is undetermined. V lost 4 bases and J lost 4, with 12 bases in between. There are 14 residues in the CDR3. CDR1 and CDR2 from the germline V gene are SGHNT and YYREEE (reference sequence). This chain's CDR3 is CASSAEVGYNEQFF. The DNA for the CDR3 is TGTGCCAGCAGCGCCGAGGTTGGATACAATGAGCAGTTCTTC. Filled out from reference TRBV5-4 and TRBJ2-1, the complete variable domain reads ETGVTQSPTHLIKTRGQQVTLRCSSQSGHNTVSWYQQALGQGPQFIFQYYREEENGRGNFPPRFSGLQFPNYSSELNVNALELDDSALYLCASSAEVGYNEQFFGPGTRLTVL.

A note on this clonotype: Germline and junction disagree at one end, which may indicate a read error. The rearrangement joins TRBV4-1 to TRBJ2-2; D may match TRBD1 or TRBD2 (5 bases each). The CDR3 is made up of 18 amino acids. Germline CDR1 is MGHRA and CDR2 is YSYEKL. The chain's CDR3 is CASSQELVGVGGTGELFF. Written as DNA, the CDR3 is TGTGCCAGCAGCCAAGAGCTAGTCGGGGTTGGGGGCACCGGGGAGCTGTTTTTT.

This clonotype was counted between two and nine times. The chain uses TRBV7-2 and TRBJ2-7; 8 bases are a match to TRBD2. V lost 3 bases to trimming and J lost 3 bases; unmatched junction nucleotides: 7. This CDR3 has 15 amino acids. Looked up from germline, CDR1 is SGHTA and CDR2 is FQGNSA. This CDR3 is CASSFSGDLFYEQYF. The CDR3 DNA reads TGTGCCAGCAGCTTTAGCGGGGACCTCTTCTACGAGCAGTACTTC. Based on the CDR3 plus reference TRBV7-2 and TRBJ2-7, the full variable domain is GAGVSQSPSNKVTEKGKDVELRCDPISGHTALYWYRQSLGQGLEFLIYFQGNSAPDKSGLPSDRFSAERTGGSVSTLTIQRTQQEDSAVYLCASSFSGDLFYEQYFGPGTRLTVT.

CDR3 residues: CASSSLRADEQFF. The CDR3 nucleotides are TGTGCCAGCAGTTCCTTGCGGGCGGATGAGCAGTTCTTC. The chain joins TRBV12-3 or TRBV12-4 to TRBJ2-1, with D possibly TRBD2 on 5 matching bases. The germline V and J ends were trimmed by 4 bases and 8 bases, with 12 bases remaining between them. The CDR3 has 13 residues.

This sequence joins TRBV5-1 and TRBJ2-3, with a weak D call TRBD1 (6 bases). This CDR3 contains 17 residues. V lost 2 bases, J lost 1 base, and 17 bases lay in between. Per the germline V gene, CDR1 is SGHRS and CDR2 is YFSETQ. The DNA for the CDR3 is TGCGCCAGCAGCTTTGTTTTGAGGGGGAAACGCACAGATACGCAGTATTTT. Encoded protein: CASSFVLRGKRTDTQYF.

The CDR3 DNA reads as TGCGCCAGCAGCTCCGCGGGAGGCCCCTCTCATAGCTCCTACAATGAGCAGTTCTTC. Translated, it gives CASSSAGGPSHSSYNEQFF. The chain employs TRBV5-1 and TRBJ2-1; 8 bases map to TRBD2. CDR1 is SGHRS, CDR2 YFSETQ, per germline. There are 19 residues in the CDR3. Losses at the gene ends were 3 bases for V and 0 bases for J; bases not matched to a gene: 14.

V usage is TRBV9 and J usage is TRBJ1-1; the D is unclear. The germline V gene has CDR1 SGDLS and CDR2 YYNGEE. Trimming left V 0 bases short and J 4 bases short, with 16 bases between. This CDR3 region has 16 residues. The CDR3 region has the DNA TGTGCCAGCAGCGTAGGGGCCCGGGGATCAATCACTGAAGCTTTCTTT. This codes for CASSVGARGSITEAFF.

The V and J genes are TRBV2 and TRBJ2-5; TRBD1 agrees at 10 bases. CDR1 and CDR2 (germline): SNHLY, FYNNEI. The CDR3 runs to 15 residues. J was trimmed by 4 bases and V by 5 bases; bases with no gene match: 7. The CDR3 nucleotides read TGTGCCAGCAGTCCTAGGACAGGGGGTGGAGAGACCCAGTACTTC. Its translation: CASSPRTGGGETQYF.

This clonotype was picked up many times. The chain recombines TRBV7-2 with TRBJ2-3; D is possibly TRBD2 (5 bases). The CDR3 is 13 amino acids. Per the germline V gene, CDR1 is SGHTA and CDR2 is FQGNSA. V lost 4 bases to trimming and J lost 6 bases, with 11 bases between them. The CDR3 loop is CASSSQERDTQYF. DNA of the CDR3: TGTGCCAGCAGCTCGCAGGAGCGGGATACGCAGTATTTT. Full variable domain (remainder filled in from reference TRBV7-2 and TRBJ2-3): GAGVSQSPSNKVTEKGKDVELRCDPISGHTALYWYRQSLGQGLEFLIYFQGNSAPDKSGLPSDRFSAERTGGSVSTLTIQRTQQEDSAVYLCASSSQERDTQYFGPGTRLTVL.

There are many counts of this clonotype. This chain connects TRBV7-2 to TRBJ2-7; 8 bases are shared with TRBD2. The germline CDR1 and CDR2 sequences are SGHTA and FQGNSA. J gave up 6 bases and V 5 bases, and 9 bases lay outside the gene matches. The CDR3 contains 14 residues. This chain's CDR3 is CASSNPGLVAEQYF. DNA of the CDR3: TGTGCCAGCAGCAACCCGGGACTAGTTGCCGAGCAGTACTTC.

This clonotype showed up just a few times. The gene calls are TRBV7-2 and TRBJ2-3, with D perhaps matching TRBD2 (6 bases). V shed 1 base and J shed 1 base, with 9 bases lying between them. Germline V gene sequence: CDR1 SGHTA, CDR2 FQGNSA. This CDR3 is 15 amino acids long. The CDR3 reads CASSLDGEGTDTQYF. CDR3 in DNA: TGTGCCAGCAGCTTAGATGGGGAGGGCACAGATACGCAGTATTTT.

In its sample, this clonotype was seen a few times. CDR3 sequence reads: CAISTGTGPTGELFF. The CDR3 DNA follows: TGTGCCATCAGTACCGGGACAGGGCCGACCGGGGAGCTGTTTTTT. The rearrangement links TRBV10-3 to TRBJ2-2, with TRBD1 matching over 9 bases. The germline CDR1 and CDR2 sequences are ENHRY and SYGVKD. Losses at the gene ends were 5 bases for V and 5 bases for J; bases not matched to a gene: 6. The length of the CDR3 is 15 residues.

The CDR3 bases are TGTGCCAGCACCTCCATTAGAGGGGGGGCCCCCCATGAGCAGTTCTTC. Amino acid sequence: CASTSIRGGAPHEQFF. The genes are TRBV7-9 and TRBJ2-1, with D possibly TRBD2 on 7 matching bases. CDR1 is SEHNR and CDR2 is FQNEAQ in the germline V gene (reference sequence). V shed 7 bases and J shed 8 bases, with 24 bases lying between them. This CDR3 has 16 amino acids.

This clonotype has just a few counts. The chain couples TRBV12-3 or TRBV12-4 to TRBJ2-7, with 8 bases aligning to TRBD2. V shed 10 bases and J 3 bases; nucleotides not matched to a gene: 8. This CDR3 is built from 13 residues. CDR3 protein: CAIGTSYSYEQYF. Here the CDR3 DNA reads TGTGCCATAGGGACTAGTTACAGCTACGAGCAGTACTTC.

This clonotype was detected ten times or more. The rearrangement uses TRBV7-2 and TRBJ2-5; TRBD2 aligns across 8 bases. V lost 6 bases and J lost 2; bases outside the gene matches: 8. CDR3 length: 15 amino acids. Germline CDR1 is SGHTA and CDR2 is FQGNSA. CDR3: CASRGGSGIQETQYF. The CDR3 nucleotides read TGTGCCAGCAGGGGAGGTAGCGGGATTCAAGAGACCCAGTACTTC.

This clonotype was detected ten times or more. J is TRBJ2-1 and V is TRBV7-2; D is unresolved. The CDR3 is 15 residues long. Germline V lookup: CDR1 SGHTA, CDR2 FQGNSA. The V end lost 2 bases, the J end lost 0 bases, and 8 bases lay between the germline ends. For the CDR3, the DNA is TGTGCCAGCAGCTTAATCCGTGCCTCCTACAATGAGCAGTTCTTC. The encoded protein is CASSLIRASYNEQFF.

The CDR3 here is CASSLGWRTDTQYF. CDR3 nucleotide sequence: TGTGCCAGCAGCCTGGGTTGGCGCACAGATACGCAGTATTTT. This chain uses TRBV28 with TRBJ2-3; D is undetermined. The CDR3 spans 14 residues. Per germline, CDR1 MDHEN and CDR2 SYDVKM. The V and J ends lost 6 bases and 1 base respectively, with 11 bases between them. The full variable domain, in which reference TRBV28 and TRBJ2-3 provide the parts outside the CDR3, is DVKVTQSSRYLVKRTGEKVFLECVQDMDHENMFWYRQDPGLGLRLIYFSYDVKMKEKGDIPEGYSVSREKKERFSLILESASTNQTSMYLCASSLGWRTDTQYFGPGTRLTVL.